This T cell receptor (beta chain) was profiled in a study of Ad26.COV2.S vaccination and SARS-CoV-2 variants. The table came from immunoSEQ multiplex PCR; TCRdb's copy has only in-frame clones and leaves some out. The table has more than 150,000 clones, 87% seen once. Worth noting for this clone: Its antigen is not known.

There are 15 residues in the CDR3. In germline, CDR1 is MNHEY, CDR2 SVGAGI. V trimming: 5 bases; J trimming: 0 bases; junction bases outside the gene matches: 3. Study conclusions and caveats: Substantial post-vaccination breadth of spike-specific CD8+ and CD4+ T cell responses was reported. Breadth and depth estimates from TCRs may understate total T cell responses. Vaccinees showed greater spike-specific TCR breadth than placebo recipients. Vaccine and placebo recipients had similar non-spike TCR breadth.

The genes are TRBV6-5 and TRBJ1-2; 10 bases match TRBD1. The TCR sequence derives from a human donor who had recovered from COVID-19. The sequences come from peripheral blood, collected after recovery from COVID-19. This chain's CDR3 is CASSNDRGPNYGYTF. DNA of the CDR3: TGTGCCAGCAGTAACGACAGGGGGCCTAACTATGGCTACACCTTC.